The entry below describes one T cell receptor (beta chain). This specimen comes from a study of blood T cell repertoires in COVID-19. Study details: Some COVID-19 samples were acute and others convalescent; all came from the United States, Italy and Spain. PBMCs, B-cell-depleted T cells, or T cells provided the cDNA or gDNA that made up the material.

V lost 1 base, J lost 8 bases, and 5 bases stayed unmatched. This CDR3 is built from 14 residues. The germline V gene encodes CDR1 SGHNT and CDR2 YENEEA. Per the study methods: The authors estimated nucleated cell counts from reference gene primer amplification. Clones were sequenced by immunoSEQ multiplex PCR, and TCRdb holds only the in-frame ones, with some missing. D and trimming come from the DNA, and the V and J calls and clone size come from that table. The profile shows roughly 140,000 clones, around four fifths of them singletons. The chain combines TRBV11-3 with TRBJ2-1; TRBD2 matches 7 bases. The sequence was collected from a woman between 40 and 55 years old with active or convalescent COVID-19. The material sequenced was peripheral blood. The CDR3 loop reads CASSLGREVHEQFF. In nucleotides, the CDR3 is TGTGCCAGCAGCTTAGGACGGGAGGTCCATGAGCAGTTCTTC.